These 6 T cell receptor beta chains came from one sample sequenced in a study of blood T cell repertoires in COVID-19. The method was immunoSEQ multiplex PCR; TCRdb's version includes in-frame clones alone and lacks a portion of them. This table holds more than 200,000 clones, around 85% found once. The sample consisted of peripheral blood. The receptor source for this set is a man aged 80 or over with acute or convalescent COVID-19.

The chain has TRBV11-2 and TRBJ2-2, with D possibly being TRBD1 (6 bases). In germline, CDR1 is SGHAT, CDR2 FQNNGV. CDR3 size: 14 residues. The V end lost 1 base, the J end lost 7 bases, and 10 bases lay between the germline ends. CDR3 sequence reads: CASSLAGAGGELFF. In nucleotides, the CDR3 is TGTGCCAGCAGCTTAGCAGGGGCCGGCGGGGAGCTGTTTTTT. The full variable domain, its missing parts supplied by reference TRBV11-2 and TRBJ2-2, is EAGVAQSPRYKIIEKRQSVAFWCNPISGHATLYWYQQILGQGPKLLIQFQNNGVVDDSQLPKDRFSAERLKGVDSTLKIQPAKLEDSAVYLCASSLAGAGGELFFGEGSRLTVL.

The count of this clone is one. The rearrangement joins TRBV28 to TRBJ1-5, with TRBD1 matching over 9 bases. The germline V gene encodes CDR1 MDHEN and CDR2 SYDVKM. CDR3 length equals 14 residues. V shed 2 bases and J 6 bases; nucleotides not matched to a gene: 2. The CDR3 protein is CASSLPTGGQPQHF. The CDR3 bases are TGTGCCAGCAGTTTACCGACAGGGGGTCAGCCCCAGCATTTT.

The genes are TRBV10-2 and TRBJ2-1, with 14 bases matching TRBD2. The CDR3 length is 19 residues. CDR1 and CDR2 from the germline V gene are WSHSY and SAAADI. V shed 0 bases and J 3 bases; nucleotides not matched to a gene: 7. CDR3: CASSESGLAGAGGYNEQFF. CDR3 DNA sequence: TGCGCCAGCAGTGAGTCGGGACTAGCGGGGGCCGGCGGCTACAATGAGCAGTTCTTC.

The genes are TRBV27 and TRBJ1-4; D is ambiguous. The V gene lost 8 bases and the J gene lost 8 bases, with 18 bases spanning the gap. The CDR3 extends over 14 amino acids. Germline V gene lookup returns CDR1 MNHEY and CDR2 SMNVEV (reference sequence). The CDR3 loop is CASSYAGEVEKLFF. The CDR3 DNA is TGTGCCAGCTCCTACGCCGGGGAGGTGGAAAAACTGTTTTTT.

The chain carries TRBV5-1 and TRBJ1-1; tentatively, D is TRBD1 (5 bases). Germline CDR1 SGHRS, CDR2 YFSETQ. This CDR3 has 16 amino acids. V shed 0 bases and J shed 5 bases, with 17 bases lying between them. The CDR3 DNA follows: TGCGCCAGCAGCTTGGCCAGGCAGGGAGGTAGGACTGAAGCTTTCTTT. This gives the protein CASSLARQGGRTEAFF.

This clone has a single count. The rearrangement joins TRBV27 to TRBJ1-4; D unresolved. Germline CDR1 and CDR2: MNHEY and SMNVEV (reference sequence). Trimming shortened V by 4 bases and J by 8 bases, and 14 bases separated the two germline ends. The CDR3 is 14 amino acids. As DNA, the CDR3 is TGTGCCAGCAGTTCGCTCGCTCTCCGGGAAAAACTGTTTTTT. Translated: CASSSLALREKLFF.